What follows is one TCR beta chain and its context. Treatment given: approximately 18 received Ad26.COV2.S at low or high dose, single or two shots; about 5 received placebo; per-sample allocation not given. Samples came from day 63 after the first vaccine or placebo injection. Assay: immunoSEQ multiplex PCR; the TCRdb copy retains only in-frame clones and omits some. This sample yields 400,000 to 450,000 clones, of which 90% are seen a single time; less than 5.5% belongs to the top ten. This sample is part of a study of Ad26.COV2.S vaccination and SARS-CoV-2 variants. CDR1 and CDR2 from the germline V gene are LGHNA and YNFKEQ. This CDR3 spans 13 amino acids. V dropped 1 base and J dropped 4 bases, with 8 bases sitting between them.

The J gene is TRBJ2-7, the V gene TRBV4-2, with unresolved D. Sequencing used peripheral blood, obtained in a trial of Ad26.COV2.S vaccine versus placebo. This TCR was sampled from a person aged 18-60 years who received the Ad26.COV2.S COVID-19 vaccine or a placebo. The CDR3, as DNA: TGTGCCAGCAGCCAAGCACCCGGGTACGAGCAGTACTTC. Protein sequence: CASSQAPGYEQYF.